The 22 T cell receptor beta chains in this list originate from one sample, sequenced in a study of blood T cell repertoires in COVID-19. Libraries were prepared by immunoSEQ multiplex PCR; TCRdb keeps only in-frame clonotypes and omits some of them. The table has a few hundred thousand clones, approximately 80% seen once. Sequenced: peripheral blood. The receptors were gathered from a woman of 80 years or more with acute or convalescent COVID-19.

This chain links TRBV29-1 with TRBJ2-3, with 7 bases fitting TRBD2. Germline V gene data show CDR1 as SQVTM and CDR2 as ANQGSEA. Trimming cost V 5 bases and J 2 bases; bases outside gene matches: 10. CDR3 size: 15 residues. The CDR3: CSVLESGTYTDTQYF. CDR3 in DNA: TGCAGCGTTTTGGAGAGCGGGACCTACACAGATACGCAGTATTTT.

This clone was seen a single time. This chain uses TRBV4-3 with TRBJ2-3; unclear D gene. CDR3 length: 13 residues. V was clipped by 0 bases and J by 4 bases, with 5 bases between them. The V gene's germline CDR1 is LGHNA and CDR2 YSLEER. The DNA of the CDR3 is TGCGCCAGCAGCCAAGATACTTCAGATACGCAGTATTTT. Residues: CASSQDTSDTQYF.

The rearrangement uses TRBV3-1 (or the pseudogene TRBV3-2) and TRBJ2-1; the D is unclear. Deletions cut 1 base from V and 9 bases from J, with 13 bases between. Germline loops: CDR1 LGHDT, CDR2 YNNKEL (reference sequence). The CDR3 extends over 14 amino acids. The CDR3 DNA reads as TGTGCCAGCAGCCAAGGGCTAGGTCAGCGTGAGCAGTTCTTC. Translating gives CASSQGLGQREQFF.

The CDR3 region has the DNA TGTGCCAGCAGCCCCCACTCGTCCGGAGACAATGAGCAGTTCTTC. It encodes CASSPHSSGDNEQFF. The chain has TRBV11-2 and TRBJ2-1; D remains unclear. CDR1 is SGHAT and CDR2 is FQNNGV in the germline V gene. CDR3 length equals 15 residues. Trimming took off 5 bases at V and 5 bases at J, with 16 bases between the two ends.

The chain is built from TRBV19 and TRBJ2-7, with D uncertain. V lost 5 bases and J 6 bases, leaving 14 bases between the germline ends. Germline V CDR1 and CDR2: LNHDA, SQIVND (reference sequence). The CDR3 has 13 amino acids. CDR3 loop: CASSFESGFEQYF. CDR3 in DNA: TGTGCCAGTAGTTTTGAGTCAGGTTTCGAGCAGTACTTC.

The J gene is TRBJ2-3, the V gene TRBV7-3; TRBD2 matches at 7 bases. Germline CDR1 SGHTA, CDR2 FQGTGA. The CDR3 runs to 18 residues. With V trimmed by 2 bases and J by 1 base, 12 bases remained unmatched. The CDR3: CASSLVAAGVMGTDTQYF. The CDR3 DNA reads TGTGCCAGCAGCTTAGTTGCGGCGGGAGTTATGGGCACAGATACGCAGTATTTT.

The chain combines TRBV10-2 with TRBJ2-2; TRBD2 matches 8 bases. The CDR3 has 16 amino acids. V dropped 7 bases and J dropped 4; count of bases not matched to a gene: 11. Germline CDR1 is WSHSY and CDR2 is SAAADI. CDR3 bases: TGCGCCAGCAATGATGGGCGGGAGGTGGGCACCGGGGAGCTGTTTTTT. The encoded protein is CASNDGREVGTGELFF.

The rearrangement uses TRBV18 and TRBJ2-3; possibly TRBD2 for D (7 bases). The CDR3 consists of 16 residues. The germline V gene encodes CDR1 KGHSH and CDR2 LQKENI. The ends were cut back, 2 bases at V and 1 base at J, with 13 bases in the middle. In DNA form, the CDR3 reads TGTGCCAGCTCACCAAAGCAAGGGGGGGGCACAGATACGCAGTATTTT. It encodes CASSPKQGGGTDTQYF.

The gene calls are TRBV6-2 or TRBV6-3 and TRBJ2-2, with 14 nucleotides matching TRBD2. With V trimmed by 5 bases and J by 6 bases, 5 bases remained unmatched. The CDR3 sequence is 16 residues long. Looked up from germline, CDR1 is MNHEY and CDR2 is SVGEGT. In nucleotides, the CDR3 is TGTGCCAGCAGTGTTGGACTAGCGGGGGGATCCGGGGAGCTGTTTTTT. It specifies CASSVGLAGGSGELFF.

The chain joins TRBV4-3 to TRBJ2-3; 7 bases align to TRBD1. Losses at the gene ends were 0 bases for V and 1 base for J; bases not matched to a gene: 7. Germline-derived CDR1 and CDR2 are LGHNA and YSLEER. The CDR3 is 17 amino acids. The CDR3 region has the DNA TGCGCCAGCAGCCAAGACATTCCAGGACAGGGCACAGATACGCAGTATTTT. This sequence encodes CASSQDIPGQGTDTQYF.

This sequence joins TRBV28 and TRBJ1-2; TRBD1 might be the D (6 bases). V lost 2 bases to trimming and J lost 8 bases, with 15 bases between them. Germline CDR1 and CDR2: MDHEN and SYDVKM. This CDR3 spans 14 amino acids. For the CDR3, the DNA is TGTGCCAGCAGTTTAAAGCCAGGGGTCGAGGGCTACACCTTC. Translating gives CASSLKPGVEGYTF.

This sequence joins TRBV5-1 and TRBJ2-5; 8 nucleotides agree with TRBD2. CDR1 is SGHRS, CDR2 YFSETQ, per germline. The V and J ends lost 3 bases and 7 bases, in that order; junction bases with no gene match: 8. CDR3 length: 14 residues. CDR3 sequence (DNA): TGCGCCAGCAGCTCACTAGCGGTGGAAGGGACCCAGTACTTC. Amino acid sequence: CASSSLAVEGTQYF.

The V and J genes are TRBV5-1 and TRBJ2-1; 7 bases match TRBD2. The CDR3 loop spans 16 amino acids. The germline V gene encodes CDR1 SGHRS and CDR2 YFSETQ. V was clipped by 2 bases and J by 3 bases; unmatched bases: 8. The CDR3 spells CASSLELARLYNEQFF. CDR3 bases: TGCGCCAGCAGCTTAGAACTAGCGAGGCTCTACAATGAGCAGTTCTTC.

The chain joins TRBV27 to TRBJ1-4, with 8 bases aligning to TRBD1. The ends lost 4 bases at V and 4 bases at J; junction bases unmatched: 20. The CDR3 is made up of 20 amino acids. Germline assignment: CDR1 MNHEY and CDR2 SMNVEV (reference sequence). The CDR3 region is CASSSVYWTGTSRVNEKLFF. The CDR3 nucleotides are TGTGCCAGCAGTTCCGTATACTGGACAGGGACGTCCAGGGTTAATGAAAAACTGTTTTTT.

V is TRBV7-2 and J is TRBJ2-2, with 7 bases matching TRBD2. The CDR3 is 15 residues long. V lost 6 bases, J lost 5 bases, and 9 bases stayed unmatched. CDR1 is SGHTA, CDR2 FQGNSA, per germline. The CDR3 nucleotides read TGTGCCAGCAGACCACCTAGCGGACCTACCGGGGAGCTGTTTTTT. Translated, it gives CASRPPSGPTGELFF.

The V call is TRBV18, the J call TRBJ2-7, with 7 nucleotides matching TRBD1. J gave up 0 bases and V 2 bases, and 4 bases lay outside the gene matches. Germline V CDR1 and CDR2: KGHSH, LQKENI. The length of the CDR3 is 15 residues. CDR3 nucleotides: TGTGCCAGCTCACCAAGCCGGACAGGCTCCTACGAGCAGTACTTC. This sequence encodes CASSPSRTGSYEQYF.

The V and J genes are TRBV5-1 and TRBJ2-3; a weak D match, TRBD2 (6 bases). V was shortened by 4 bases and J by 2 bases, with 14 bases between the two germline ends. CDR3 length equals 15 residues. CDR1 and CDR2 (germline): SGHRS, YFSETQ. The CDR3: CASSQLAHDTDTQYF. The CDR3 bases are TGCGCCAGCAGCCAGCTAGCGCATGACACAGATACGCAGTATTTT.

V gene TRBV9 combines with J gene TRBJ1-3; possibly TRBD1 for D (5 bases). Germline V gives CDR1 SGDLS, CDR2 YYNGEE. This CDR3 is built from 15 residues. Trimming took 0 bases from V and 3 from J, leaving 10 bases between them. The CDR3 DNA reads as TGTGCCAGCAGCGTAGGGCAGGGATTTGGAAACACCATATATTTT. This codes for CASSVGQGFGNTIYF.

The chain joins TRBV6-5 to TRBJ1-1; 7 nucleotides align to TRBD1. V lost 2 bases and J lost 6; bases outside the gene matches: 6. The germline CDR1 and CDR2 sequences are MNHEY and SVGAGI. The CDR3 extends over 14 amino acids. CDR3 loop: CASSYRGLESEAFF. CDR3 in DNA: TGTGCCAGCAGTTACAGGGGGCTAGAATCTGAAGCTTTCTTT.

The rearrangement joins TRBV27 to TRBJ2-1; D is unresolved. CDR3 length: 15 residues. Germline V CDR1 and CDR2: MNHEY, SMNVEV (reference sequence). V lost 5 bases and J lost 2, with 13 bases in between. CDR3 residues: CASSANYEAYNEQFF. The CDR3 DNA is TGTGCCAGCAGTGCCAACTACGAGGCCTACAATGAGCAGTTCTTC.

The chain links TRBV7-9 to TRBJ2-7, with D hard to call. The germline CDR1 and CDR2 sequences are SEHNR and FQNEAQ (reference sequence). CDR3 length: 13 amino acids. V was shortened by 2 bases and J by 5 bases, with 10 bases between the two germline ends. This CDR3 is CASSLIEFHEQYF. The CDR3 nucleotides read TGTGCCAGCAGCTTAATAGAGTTCCACGAGCAGTACTTC.

The CDR3 DNA reads TGTGCCAGCAGGGCACAGGGGGCCGGGGAAAAACTGTTTTTT. Its translation: CASRAQGAGEKLFF. This chain connects TRBV28 to TRBJ1-4; TRBD1 agrees at 9 bases. V shed 6 bases and J 8 bases; nucleotides not matched to a gene: 7. From germline, CDR1 is MDHEN and CDR2 SYDVKM. This CDR3 is built from 14 residues.